Included here is one TCR beta chain sequence, with context. Its cognate antigen is unknown. This entry is derived from a study of radiotherapy plus CTLA-4 blockade in lung cancer. General study results and limits: In blood, TCR clones derived from the tumor expanded after radiotherapy plus ipilimumab.

Clones were read by immunoSEQ multiplex PCR, and TCRdb kept only the in-frame ones, dropping some. This sample has 90,000 to 150,000 clones, with 65% to 85% found just once. The J segment lost 6 bases and the V segment lost 8 bases, leaving 9 bases of the junction unmatched. This CDR3 region has 14 residues. Germline V gene sequence: CDR1 MNHEY, CDR2 SMNVEV (reference sequence). The origin of this receptor is a human donor with non-small cell lung cancer who had a partial response to radiotherapy plus ipilimumab. The material sequenced was peripheral blood, taken from a patient treated with radiotherapy plus ipilimumab. V is TRBV27 and J is TRBJ2-1, with TRBD2 identical over 8 bases. The CDR3 reads CASLRRGESNEQFF. The CDR3 coding sequence is TGTGCCAGCCTCAGGCGGGGGGAGTCCAATGAGCAGTTCTTC.